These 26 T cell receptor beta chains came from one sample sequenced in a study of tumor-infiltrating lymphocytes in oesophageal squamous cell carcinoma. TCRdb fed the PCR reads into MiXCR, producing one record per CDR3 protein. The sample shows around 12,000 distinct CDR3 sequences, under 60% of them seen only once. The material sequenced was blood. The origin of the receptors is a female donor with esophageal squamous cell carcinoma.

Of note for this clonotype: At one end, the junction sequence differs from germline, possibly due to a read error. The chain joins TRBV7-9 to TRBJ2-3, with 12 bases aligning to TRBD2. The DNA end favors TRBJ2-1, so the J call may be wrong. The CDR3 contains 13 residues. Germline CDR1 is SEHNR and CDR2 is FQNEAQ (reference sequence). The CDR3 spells CASSEGLAGEQFF. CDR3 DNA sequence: TGTGCTAGCAGCGAAGGACTAGCGGGAGAGCAGTTCTTC.

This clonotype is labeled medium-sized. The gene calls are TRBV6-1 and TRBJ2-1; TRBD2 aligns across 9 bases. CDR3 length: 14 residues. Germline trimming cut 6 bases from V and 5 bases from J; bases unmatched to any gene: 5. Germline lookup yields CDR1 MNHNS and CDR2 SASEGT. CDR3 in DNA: TGTGCCAGCAGCTTAGCGGGAGATAACAATGAGCAGTTCTTC. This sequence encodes CASSLAGDNNEQFF.

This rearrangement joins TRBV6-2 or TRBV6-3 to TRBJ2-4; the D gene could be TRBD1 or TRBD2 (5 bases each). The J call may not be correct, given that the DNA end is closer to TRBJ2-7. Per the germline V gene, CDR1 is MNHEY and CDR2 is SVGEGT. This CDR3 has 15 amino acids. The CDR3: CASSGTPSGSYEQYF. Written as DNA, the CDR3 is TGTGCCAGCAGTGGGACCCCCTCGGGGTCCTACGAGCAGTACTTC.

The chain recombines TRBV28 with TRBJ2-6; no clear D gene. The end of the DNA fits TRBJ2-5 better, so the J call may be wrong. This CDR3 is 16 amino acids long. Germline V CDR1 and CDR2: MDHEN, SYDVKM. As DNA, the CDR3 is TGTGCCAGCAGTCCCTACCGGACCGAGTTACAAGAGACCCAGTACTTC. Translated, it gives CASSPYRTELQETQYF.

The CDR3 nucleotides read TGTGCCAGCAGCTTAGCGGGCCCAGATACGCAGTATTTT. Its protein is CASSLAGPDTQYF. The genes are TRBV7-6 and TRBJ2-3; D gene uncertain. Trimming stripped 0 bases from V and 4 bases from J, with 5 bases between. CDR1 SGHVS and CDR2 FNYEAQ come from the germline V gene. This CDR3 region has 13 residues.

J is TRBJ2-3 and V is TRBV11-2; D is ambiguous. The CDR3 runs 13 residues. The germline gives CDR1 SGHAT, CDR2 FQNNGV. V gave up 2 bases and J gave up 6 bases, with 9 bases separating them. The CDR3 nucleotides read TGTGCCAGCAGCTTACATCGATTGGATACGCAGTATTTT. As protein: CASSLHRLDTQYF. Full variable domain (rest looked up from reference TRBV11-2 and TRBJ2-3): EAGVAQSPRYKIIEKRQSVAFWCNPISGHATLYWYQQILGQGPKLLIQFQNNGVVDDSQLPKDRFSAERLKGVDSTLKIQPAKLEDSAVYLCASSLHRLDTQYFGPGTRLTVL.

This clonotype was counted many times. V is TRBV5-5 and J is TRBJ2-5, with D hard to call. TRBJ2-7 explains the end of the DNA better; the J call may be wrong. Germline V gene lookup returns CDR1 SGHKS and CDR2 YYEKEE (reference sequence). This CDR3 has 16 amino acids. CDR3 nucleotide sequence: TGTGCCAGCAGCTTGGCCTTAGGAGAAAAGCTCTACGAGCAGTACTTC. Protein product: CASSLALGEKLYEQYF.

DNA of the CDR3: TGTGCCAGCAGCTTAGCGGTATCTAGCGGGACCTACGAGCAGTACTTC. It translates to CASSLAVSSGTYEQYF. V is TRBV7-4 and J is TRBJ2-1; TRBD2 agrees at 9 bases. The closer fit of TRBJ2-7 to the DNA end suggests the J call may be wrong. The V gene's germline CDR1 is SGHVT and CDR2 SQSDAQ. The CDR3 has 16 residues.

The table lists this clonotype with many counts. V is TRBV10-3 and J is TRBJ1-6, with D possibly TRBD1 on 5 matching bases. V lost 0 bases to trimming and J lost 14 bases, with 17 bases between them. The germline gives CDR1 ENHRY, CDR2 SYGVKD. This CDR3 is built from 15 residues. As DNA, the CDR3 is TGTGCCATCAGTGAGTCTGAGGGGTTGGGTTCGGCCCTCCACTTT. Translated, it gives CAISESEGLGSALHF.

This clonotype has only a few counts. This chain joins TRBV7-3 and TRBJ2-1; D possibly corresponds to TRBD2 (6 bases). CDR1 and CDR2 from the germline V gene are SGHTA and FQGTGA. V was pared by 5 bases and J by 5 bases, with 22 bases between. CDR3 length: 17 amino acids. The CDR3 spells CASSPQALGLRDNEQFF. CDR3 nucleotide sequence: TGTGCCAGCAGCCCCCAGGCCCTAGGACTACGAGACAATGAGCAGTTCTTC.

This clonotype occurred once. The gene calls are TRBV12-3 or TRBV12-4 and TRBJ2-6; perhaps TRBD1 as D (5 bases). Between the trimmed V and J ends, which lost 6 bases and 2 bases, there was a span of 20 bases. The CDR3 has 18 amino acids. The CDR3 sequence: CASSDIDRVTAGANVLTF. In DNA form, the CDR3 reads TGTGCCAGCAGCGATATAGACAGAGTTACAGCTGGGGCCAACGTCCTGACTTTC.

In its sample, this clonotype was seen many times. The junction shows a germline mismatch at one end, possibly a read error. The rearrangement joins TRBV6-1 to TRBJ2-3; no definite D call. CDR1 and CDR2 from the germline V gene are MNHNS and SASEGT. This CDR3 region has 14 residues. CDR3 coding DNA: TGTGCCAGCACTGAAGCCGTTTTTGCAGATACGCAGTATTTT. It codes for CASTEAVFADTQYF.

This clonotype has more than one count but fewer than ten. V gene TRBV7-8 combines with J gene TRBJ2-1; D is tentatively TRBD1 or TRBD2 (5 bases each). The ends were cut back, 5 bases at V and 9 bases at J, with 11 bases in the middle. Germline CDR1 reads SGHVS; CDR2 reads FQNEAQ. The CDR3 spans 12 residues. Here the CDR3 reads CASSPARGEQFF. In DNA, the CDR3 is TGTGCCAGCAGCCCAGCGAGGGGTGAGCAGTTCTTC.

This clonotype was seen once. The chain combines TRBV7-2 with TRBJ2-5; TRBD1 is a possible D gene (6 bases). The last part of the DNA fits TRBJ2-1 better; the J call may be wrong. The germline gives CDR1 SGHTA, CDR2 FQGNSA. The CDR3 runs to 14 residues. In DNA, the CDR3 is TGTGCCAGCAGCTTACATACCGGGACAAATGAGCAGTTCTTC. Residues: CASSLHTGTNEQFF.

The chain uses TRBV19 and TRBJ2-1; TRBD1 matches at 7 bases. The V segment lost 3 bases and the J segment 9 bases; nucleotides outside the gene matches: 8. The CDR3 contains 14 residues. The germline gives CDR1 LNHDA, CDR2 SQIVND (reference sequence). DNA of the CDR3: TGTGCCAGTAGTATGGGACAGCTCATGGGTGAGCAGTTCTTC. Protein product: CASSMGQLMGEQFF.

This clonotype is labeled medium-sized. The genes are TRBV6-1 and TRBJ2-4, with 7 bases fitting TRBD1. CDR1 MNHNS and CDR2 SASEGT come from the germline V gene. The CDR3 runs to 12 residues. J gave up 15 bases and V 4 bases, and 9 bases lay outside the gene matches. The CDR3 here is CASSGQGRYSYF. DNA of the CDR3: TGTGCCAGCAGTGGACAGGGACGGTATTCGTACTTC.

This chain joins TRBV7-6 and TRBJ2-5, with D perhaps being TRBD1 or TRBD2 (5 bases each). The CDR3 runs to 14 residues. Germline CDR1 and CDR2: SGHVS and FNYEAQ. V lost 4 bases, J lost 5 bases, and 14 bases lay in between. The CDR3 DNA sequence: TGTGCCAGCAGCTCGCGGCCAGGGACGGAGACCCAGTACTTC. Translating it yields CASSSRPGTETQYF.

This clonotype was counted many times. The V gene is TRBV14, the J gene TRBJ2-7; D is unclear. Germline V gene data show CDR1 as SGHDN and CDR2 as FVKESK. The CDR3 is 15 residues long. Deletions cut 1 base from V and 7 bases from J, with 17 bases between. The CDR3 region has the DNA TGTGCCAGCAGCCAAGGTACCAGCTCCTACAATGAGCAGTACTTC. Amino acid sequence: CASSQGTSSYNEQYF. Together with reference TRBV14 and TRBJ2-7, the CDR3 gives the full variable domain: EAGVTQFPSHSVIEKGQTVTLRCDPISGHDNLYWYRRVMGKEIKFLLHFVKESKQDESGMPNNRFLAERTGGTYSTLKVQPAELEDSGVYFCASSQGTSSYNEQYFGPGTRLTVT.

The CDR3 protein is CASSETGALSGNTIYF. DNA of the CDR3: TGTGCCAGCAGTGAAACAGGGGCCCTCTCTGGAAACACCATATATTTT. The chain uses TRBV28 and TRBJ1-3; 7 positions match TRBD1. V shed 5 bases, J shed 0 bases, and the junction held 7 bases outside the gene matches. The CDR3 length is 16 residues. Germline CDR1 MDHEN, CDR2 SYDVKM.

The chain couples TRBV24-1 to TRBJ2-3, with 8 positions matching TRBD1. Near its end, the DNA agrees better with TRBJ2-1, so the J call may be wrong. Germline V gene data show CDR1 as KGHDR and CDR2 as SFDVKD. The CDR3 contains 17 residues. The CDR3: CATSSVTTGDGDNEQFF. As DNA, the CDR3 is TGTGCCACCAGCTCGGTTACGACAGGGGATGGGGACAATGAGCAGTTCTTC.

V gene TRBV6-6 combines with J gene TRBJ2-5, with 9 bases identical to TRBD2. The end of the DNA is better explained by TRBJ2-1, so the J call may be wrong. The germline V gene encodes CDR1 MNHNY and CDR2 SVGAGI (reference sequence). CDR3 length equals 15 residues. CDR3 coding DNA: TGTGCCAGCAGTTCACGGGGACTAGCCCACAATGAGCAGTTCTTC. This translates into CASSSRGLAHNEQFF.

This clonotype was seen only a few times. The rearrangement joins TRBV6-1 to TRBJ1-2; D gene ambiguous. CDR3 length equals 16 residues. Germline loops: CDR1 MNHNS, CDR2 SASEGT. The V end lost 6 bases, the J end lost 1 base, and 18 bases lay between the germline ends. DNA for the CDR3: TGTGCCAGCAGGGCCCCGGGCGAGTGGCTTAACTATGGCTACACCTTC. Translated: CASRAPGEWLNYGYTF.

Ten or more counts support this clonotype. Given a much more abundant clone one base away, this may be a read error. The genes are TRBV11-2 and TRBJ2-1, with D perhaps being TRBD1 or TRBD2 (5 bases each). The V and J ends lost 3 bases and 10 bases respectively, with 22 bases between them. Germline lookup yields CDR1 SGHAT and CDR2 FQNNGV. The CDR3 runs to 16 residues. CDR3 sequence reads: CASSLPRGSLAYEQFF. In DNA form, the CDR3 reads TGTGCCAGCAGCTTGCCCCGGGGCAGCCTAGCCTACGAGCAGTTCTTC.

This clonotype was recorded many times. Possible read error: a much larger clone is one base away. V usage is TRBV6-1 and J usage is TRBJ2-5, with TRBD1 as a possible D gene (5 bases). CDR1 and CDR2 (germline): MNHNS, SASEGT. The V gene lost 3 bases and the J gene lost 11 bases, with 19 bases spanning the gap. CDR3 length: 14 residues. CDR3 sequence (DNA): TGTGCCAGCAGTGAGGGGCAGGTCTACAATGAGCAGTACTTC. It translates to CASSEGQVYNEQYF.

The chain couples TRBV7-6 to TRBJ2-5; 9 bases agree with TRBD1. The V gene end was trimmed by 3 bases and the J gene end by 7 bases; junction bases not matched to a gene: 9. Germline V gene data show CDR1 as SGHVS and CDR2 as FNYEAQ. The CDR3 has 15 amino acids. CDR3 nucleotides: TGTGCCAGCAGCTTTTACGGAACGGACAGGGGGACCCAGTACTTC. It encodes CASSFYGTDRGTQYF.

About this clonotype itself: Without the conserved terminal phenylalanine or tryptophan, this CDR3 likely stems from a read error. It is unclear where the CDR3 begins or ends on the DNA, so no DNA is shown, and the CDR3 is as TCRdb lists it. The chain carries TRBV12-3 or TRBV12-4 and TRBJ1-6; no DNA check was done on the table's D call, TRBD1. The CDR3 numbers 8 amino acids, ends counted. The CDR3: CASSSSWG.